This T cell receptor beta chain was retrieved from a study of beta chain features in type 1 diabetes. Turning to the study itself: Healthy donors resembled patients in age, gender and cell yields. Study-wide points: In all four CD4+ subsets, TCRB CDR3 length was significantly, moderately reduced in type 1 diabetes. Insertions were fewer and deletions more numerous at VDJ junctions in type 1 diabetes patients.

This clone was seen a handful of times. Its target is not known. Expressed TCRB transcripts were sequenced because the entire RNA isolate underwent reverse transcription. TCRdb keeps only in-frame clones here, not all; method: immunoSEQ multiplex PCR. The table has about 370,000 clones, roughly 9.8% seen once. Sampling consisted of one heparinised blood draw per donor, averaging approximately 120 mL. Germline lookup yields CDR1 MNHNS and CDR2 SASEGT. This CDR3 region has 15 residues. The V and J ends lost 1 base and 0 bases respectively, with 6 bases between them. Specimen: central memory CD4+ T cells from blood. The chain recombines TRBV6-1 with TRBJ1-4; unclear D gene. The receptor was isolated from a man aged 25 to 40 with type 1 diabetes. The CDR3: CASSEGPATNEKLFF. In DNA form, the CDR3 reads TGTGCCAGCAGTGAAGGGCCTGCAACTAATGAAAAACTGTTTTTT.